This T cell receptor beta chain was obtained from a study of blood T cell repertoires in COVID-19. For the study at large: Nucleic acid was either cDNA or gDNA, and it came from T cells, B-cell-depleted T cells, or PBMCs.

Here immunoSEQ multiplex PCR was the method, and the copy in TCRdb shows in-frame clones only, minus some. Here the sample spans about 210,000 clones, around 81% being singletons. Those who participated ranged in age from roughly 18 to 90 years and resided in about two dozen US areas. The sample taken for sequencing was PBMCs or T cells enriched from blood (not recorded which). This TCR was sampled from a woman between 45 and 65 years old with acute COVID-19.

The CDR3 loop reads CASSQHQTGGGYTF. As DNA, the CDR3 is TGTGCCAGCAGCCAACATCAAACAGGGGGTGGCTACACCTTC. The chain is built from TRBV3-1 (or the pseudogene TRBV3-2) and TRBJ1-2; TRBD1 matches at 8 bases. The V gene's germline CDR1 is LGHDT and CDR2 YNNKEL (reference sequence). The V gene end was trimmed by 2 bases and the J gene end by 7 bases; junction bases not matched to a gene: 6. The CDR3 runs to 14 residues.